This T cell receptor (beta chain) comes out of a study of early T cells in non-severe SARS-CoV-2 infection. Points from the study as a whole: The matching step, a VDJdb search, favored anti-spike CD8 responses and missed private and CD4 specificities.

Each CDR3 protein is one row after TCRdb ran MiXCR on the 5' RACE reads. In the table there are around 30,000 distinct CDR3 sequences, roughly 5.7% of which are singletons. V gave up 7 bases and J gave up 12 bases, with 16 bases separating them. The germline gives CDR1 MNHEY, CDR2 SVGAGI. The CDR3 has 12 residues. The table lists this clonotype with many counts. Antigen unknown. This TCR was sampled from an adult who was a healthcare worker with PCR-confirmed SARS-CoV-2 infection or an uninfected control (not recorded which). The chain joins TRBV6-5 to TRBJ2-1; D unresolved. Sequenced sample: whole blood. CDR3 in amino acids: CASTGDGGWQFF. CDR3 DNA sequence: TGTGCCAGCACGGGTGACGGTGGATGGCAGTTCTTC.